This TCR beta chain derives from a study of blood T cell repertoires in COVID-19. Study overall: Sample material is recorded as cDNA or gDNA derived from T cells, B-cell-depleted T cells, or PBMCs.

Trimming cost V 1 base and J 0 bases, with 10 bases left between them. CDR1 is LGHDT and CDR2 is YNNKEL in the germline V gene (reference sequence). The CDR3 runs to 15 residues. How the authors handled the data: Amplifying reference gene primers gave estimates of nucleated cell counts. Profiled with immunoSEQ multiplex PCR; TCRdb holds only in-frame clones, not every one. V, J and clone size derive from that table, while D and trimming were established from the DNA sequence. The profile shows 150,000 to 200,000 clones, more than 85% of them singletons. The sample consisted of peripheral blood. The sequence came from a man aged 18 to 29 with acute or convalescent COVID-19. This chain uses TRBV3-1 (or the pseudogene TRBV3-2) with TRBJ2-7, with a possible D match to TRBD1 (5 bases). CDR3 region: CASSQVGDSSYEQYF. The CDR3 DNA reads as TGTGCCAGCAGCCAAGTCGGCGACAGCTCCTACGAGCAGTACTTC.